The 29 T cell receptor beta chains below all came from one sample that was sequenced in a study of T cells expressing NK-cell markers. TCRdb reprocessed the 5' RACE reads and keeps a single row for each CDR3 protein, giving no DNA. The listing contains roughly 430,000 distinct CDR3 sequences. Sequencing input: blood T cells: a sorted CD56 or NKG2C T cell subset, CD4+ or CD8+ T cells, or bulk PBMC T cells (not recorded which). All receptors derive from a woman between 18 and 70 years old in good health.

V usage is TRBV4-3 and J usage is TRBJ2-7. From germline, CDR1 is LGHNA and CDR2 YSLEER. There are 15 residues in the CDR3. The CDR3 reads CASSQVGGRTYEQYF.

This chain links TRBV29-1 with TRBJ2-7; without DNA, the TCRdb call of TRBD2 cannot be checked. This CDR3 region has 13 residues. Germline V CDR1 and CDR2: SQVTM, ANQGSEA. The CDR3 sequence: CSVTRDSPYEQYF.

This chain links TRBV5-1 with TRBJ2-3; TCRdb indicates TRBD2, and absent DNA this call remains unverified. This CDR3 spans 15 amino acids. Germline CDR1 and CDR2: SGHRS and YFSETQ. CDR3 amino acids: CASSLTRQSGKTQYF.

This chain links TRBV6-1 with TRBJ1-6; TCRdb proposes TRBD1, but this gene call is untestable without DNA. In germline, CDR1 is MNHNS, CDR2 SASEGT. The CDR3 spans 14 residues. CDR3 sequence reads: CASSWGFGNSPLHF.

The chain combines TRBV6-5 with TRBJ2-1; the D gene TCRdb calls, TRBD2, cannot be checked with no DNA. Germline V CDR1 and CDR2: MNHEY, SVGAGI. There are 17 residues in the CDR3. The CDR3 is CASSYGTSGSNWDEQFF.

The chain is built from TRBV2 and TRBJ2-7; absent DNA, TCRdb's TRBD1 call cannot be checked. CDR1 and CDR2 (germline): SNHLY, FYNNEI. This CDR3 has 12 residues. CDR3 sequence reads: CASSAQSYEQYF. The variable domain in full, with the rest retrieved from reference TRBV2 and TRBJ2-7, is EPEVTQTPSHQVTQMGQEVILRCVPISNHLYFYWYRQILGQKVEFLVSFYNNEISEKSEIFDDQFSVERPDGSNFTLKIRSTKLEDSAMYFCASSAQSYEQYFGPGTRLTVT.

This chain connects TRBV14 to TRBJ2-1; TCRdb's D call, TRBD1, is unchecked because there is no DNA. The CDR3 spans 16 residues. Germline V CDR1 and CDR2: SGHDN, FVKESK. The CDR3 loop is CASSLLDRGPYNEQFF.

This chain links TRBV20-1 with TRBJ2-7; TCRdb proposes TRBD2, but this gene call is untestable without DNA. CDR3 length: 13 amino acids. The V gene's germline CDR1 is DFQATT and CDR2 SNEGSKA (reference sequence). CDR3 residues: CSARLLVPDEQYF.

The rearrangement joins TRBV7-2 to TRBJ1-6; lacking DNA, the TRBD1 call made by TCRdb goes unchecked. This CDR3 comprises 15 residues. Per germline, CDR1 SGHTA and CDR2 FQGNSA. The CDR3 region is CASSLQGLMGSPLHF.

The chain joins TRBV7-9 to TRBJ2-1; absent DNA, TCRdb's TRBD1 call cannot be checked. The CDR3 spans 14 residues. Germline CDR1 SEHNR, CDR2 FQNEAQ (reference sequence). The chain's CDR3 is CASSLQGIGNEQFF.

V and J are TRBV28 and TRBJ1-1; TCRdb outputs TRBD1, but without DNA this stays unchecked. Germline lookup yields CDR1 MDHEN and CDR2 SYDVKM. CDR3 length: 14 residues. The CDR3 region is CASTLGRGPAEAFF.

The chain employs TRBV5-1 and TRBJ2-5; TCRdb calls TRBD2, which cannot be checked without DNA. This CDR3 has 16 residues. Germline lookup yields CDR1 SGHRS and CDR2 YFSETQ. The CDR3 region is CASSFIWEGVEETQYF.

The V call is TRBV4-3, the J call TRBJ1-2. The CDR3 loop spans 14 amino acids. Per the germline V gene, CDR1 is LGHNA and CDR2 is YSLEER. The CDR3: CASSQDGPTYGYTF.

This chain links TRBV10-3 with TRBJ2-1. CDR1 ENHRY and CDR2 SYGVKD come from the germline V gene. The CDR3 loop spans 12 amino acids. This chain's CDR3 is CAISVAANEQFF.

This chain connects TRBV9 to TRBJ2-2; with no DNA, the TCRdb D assignment of TRBD2 cannot be verified. Looked up from germline, CDR1 is SGDLS and CDR2 is YYNGEE. This CDR3 comprises 14 residues. CDR3 sequence: CASRDPSGVGELFF.

The chain carries TRBV9 and TRBJ2-7; lacking DNA, the TRBD2 call made by TCRdb goes unchecked. The V gene's germline CDR1 is SGDLS and CDR2 YYNGEE. The CDR3 has 16 residues. CDR3 loop: CASSAQTSGRINEQYF.

This chain joins TRBV3-1 and TRBJ1-2. The CDR3 extends over 15 amino acids. Looked up from germline, CDR1 is LGHDT and CDR2 is YNNKEL (reference sequence). The CDR3 region is CASSQGHLSSYGYTF. The variable domain in full, completed from reference TRBV3-1 and TRBJ1-2, reads DTAVSQTPKYLVTQMGNDKSIKCEQNLGHDTMYWYKQDSKKFLKIMFSYNNKELIINETVPNRFSPKSPDKAHLNLHINSLELGDSAVYFCASSQGHLSSYGYTFGSGTRLTVV.

The V call is TRBV15, the J call TRBJ1-5. The germline gives CDR1 LNHNV, CDR2 YYDKDF (reference sequence). This CDR3 spans 12 amino acids. This CDR3 reads CATSSPYQPQHF.

The chain recombines TRBV15 with TRBJ2-1; the D call of TRBD1 rests on TCRdb alone, since no DNA is present to check it. Germline CDR1 reads LNHNV; CDR2 reads YYDKDF (reference sequence). There are 16 residues in the CDR3. CDR3 in amino acids: CATSRDLGGGRGEQFF.

The chain has TRBV29-1 and TRBJ2-1. This CDR3 has 13 amino acids. Germline V gives CDR1 SQVTM, CDR2 ANQGSEA. CDR3 sequence reads: CSVLRFSYNEQFF.

V and J are TRBV15 and TRBJ1-1; lacking DNA, the TRBD1 call made by TCRdb goes unchecked. In germline, CDR1 is LNHNV, CDR2 YYDKDF (reference sequence). The CDR3 covers 15 residues. CDR3 sequence: CATSRDLGGTTEAFF.

The chain recombines TRBV29-1 with TRBJ2-5; TCRdb's assignment of TRBD1 cannot be checked, as there is no DNA. There are 11 residues in the CDR3. The V gene's germline CDR1 is SQVTM and CDR2 ANQGSEA. The CDR3 here is CSATGMETQYF.

V is TRBV6-1 and J is TRBJ2-5. The V gene's germline CDR1 is MNHNS and CDR2 SASEGT. This CDR3 spans 14 amino acids. CDR3 sequence reads: CASSSVLYQETQYF.

This rearrangement joins TRBV5-1 to TRBJ2-2; the TCRdb D gene call, TRBD1, has no DNA to confirm it. CDR1 is SGHRS, CDR2 YFSETQ, per germline. This CDR3 spans 15 amino acids. CDR3 loop: CASSGTRVITGELFF.

CDR3 amino acids: CSVYRGSYEQYF. The chain links TRBV29-1 to TRBJ2-7. CDR3 length equals 12 residues. Per germline, CDR1 SQVTM and CDR2 ANQGSEA.

The chain has TRBV19 and TRBJ1-5. Looked up from germline, CDR1 is LNHDA and CDR2 is SQIVND (reference sequence). CDR3 length equals 15 residues. CDR3 in amino acids: CASSIGLSYNQPQHF.

V and J are TRBV12-3 or TRBV12-4 and TRBJ2-1. This CDR3 has 12 amino acids. The CDR3 loop is CASRPISVEQFF.

The chain links TRBV25-1 to TRBJ2-3; the D call from TCRdb, TRBD1, cannot be confirmed without DNA. The CDR3 has 16 residues. The germline V gene has CDR1 MGHDK and CDR2 SYGVNS. Here the CDR3 reads CASSEFSTGDTDTQYF.

This chain links TRBV20-1 with TRBJ2-3; the D call from TCRdb, TRBD1, cannot be confirmed without DNA. Per germline, CDR1 DFQATT and CDR2 SNEGSKA (reference sequence). The CDR3 is 14 amino acids. CDR3 loop: CSAPDRRSTDTQYF.